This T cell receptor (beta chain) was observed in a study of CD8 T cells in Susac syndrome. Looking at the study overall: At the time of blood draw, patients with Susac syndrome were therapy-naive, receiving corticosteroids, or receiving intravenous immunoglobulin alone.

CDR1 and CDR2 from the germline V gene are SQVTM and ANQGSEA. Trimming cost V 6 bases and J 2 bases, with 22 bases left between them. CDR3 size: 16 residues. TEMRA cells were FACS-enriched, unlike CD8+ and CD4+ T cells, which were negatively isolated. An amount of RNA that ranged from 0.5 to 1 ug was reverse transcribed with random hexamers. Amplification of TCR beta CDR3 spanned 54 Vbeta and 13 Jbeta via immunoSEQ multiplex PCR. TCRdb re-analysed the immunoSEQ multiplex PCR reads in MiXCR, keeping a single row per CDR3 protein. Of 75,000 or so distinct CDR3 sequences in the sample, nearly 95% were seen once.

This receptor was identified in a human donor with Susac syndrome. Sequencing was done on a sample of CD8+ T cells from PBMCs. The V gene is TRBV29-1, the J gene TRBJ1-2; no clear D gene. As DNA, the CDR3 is TGCAGCGTGGTGGACCCGGGTCATAAACAGAACTATGGCTACACCTTC. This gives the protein CSVVDPGHKQNYGYTF. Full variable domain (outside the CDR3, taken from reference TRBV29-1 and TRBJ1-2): SAVISQKPSRDICQRGTSLTIQCQVDSQVTMMFWYRQQPGQSLTLIATANQGSEATYESGFVIDKFPISRPNLTFSTLTVSNMSPEDSSIYLCSVVDPGHKQNYGYTFGSGTRLTVV.